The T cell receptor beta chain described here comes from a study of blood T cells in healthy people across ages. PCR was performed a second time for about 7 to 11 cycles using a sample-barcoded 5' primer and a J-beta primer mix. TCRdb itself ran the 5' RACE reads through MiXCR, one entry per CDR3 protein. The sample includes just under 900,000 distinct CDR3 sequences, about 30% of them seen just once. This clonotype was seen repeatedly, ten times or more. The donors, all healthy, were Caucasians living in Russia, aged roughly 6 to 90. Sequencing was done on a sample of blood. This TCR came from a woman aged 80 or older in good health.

CDR3 in DNA: TGTGCCAGCAGCCGAACAGGGGGCCGAGAGACCCAGTACTTC. Residues: CASSRTGGRETQYF. The V gene is TRBV7-9, the J gene TRBJ2-5; the match to TRBD1 covers 9 bases. The CDR3 totals 14 residues. With V trimmed by 5 bases and J by 4 bases, 5 bases remained unmatched. Germline V CDR1 and CDR2: SEHNR, FQNEAQ (reference sequence).